Detailed here is one TCR beta chain. Its specificity is unknown. The sample comes from a study of T cells after posttransplantation cyclophosphamide. CDR1 is SQVTM and CDR2 is ANQGSEA in the germline V gene. Trimming shortened V by 5 bases and J by 0 bases, and 9 bases separated the two germline ends. The CDR3 extends over 13 amino acids. Only in-frame clones appear in the TCRdb table, and some are missing; sequencing was by immunoSEQ multiplex PCR. The profile shows approximately 10,000 clones, about 90% of them singletons. Study-wide results and caveats: TRB clonality was highly associated with recipient CMV seropositivity and reactivation.

Control samples came 1 year after myeloablative marrow transplants with methotrexate plus calcineurin inhibitor. The specimen comprised PBMCs, sampled 430 to 450 days after allogeneic stem cell transplant with calcineurin inhibitor and methotrexate. The chain recombines TRBV29-1 with TRBJ2-3; D not certain. This sequence originates from a male patient aged 50 to 59 who received an allogeneic stem cell transplant from an unrelated donor, was CMV-positive, and had chronic GVHD only. Some T cells may be provided by the graft donor. The CDR3 DNA reads TGCAGCGTTAGATTGACTAGCACAGATACGCAGTATTTT. Encoded protein: CSVRLTSTDTQYF.